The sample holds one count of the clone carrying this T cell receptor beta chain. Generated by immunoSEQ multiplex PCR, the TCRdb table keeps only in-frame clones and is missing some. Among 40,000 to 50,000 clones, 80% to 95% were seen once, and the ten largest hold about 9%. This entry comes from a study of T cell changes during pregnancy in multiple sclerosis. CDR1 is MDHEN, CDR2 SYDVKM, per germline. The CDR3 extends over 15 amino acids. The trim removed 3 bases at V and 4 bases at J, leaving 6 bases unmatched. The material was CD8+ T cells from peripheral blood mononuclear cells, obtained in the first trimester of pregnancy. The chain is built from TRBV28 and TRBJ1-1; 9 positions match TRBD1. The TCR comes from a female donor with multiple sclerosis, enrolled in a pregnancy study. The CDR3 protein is CASSFGDRAGTEAFF. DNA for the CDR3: TGTGCCAGCAGTTTCGGGGACAGGGCAGGCACTGAAGCTTTCTTT.